This T cell receptor beta chain was sequenced for a study of T cells after yellow fever vaccination. Overall study findings and caveats: Abundant contaminating clonotypes from the bulk population could appear in FACS-sorted repertoires. A faster peak, day 5 versus 15, was reached by the weaker secondary response.

TCR cDNA was made by 5'RACE template switching, adding a universal primer site and UMIs. One entry per CDR3 protein results from TCRdb running MiXCR on the 5' RACE reads. In the table there are a few hundred thousand distinct CDR3 sequences, 8% to 10% of which are singletons. The J segment lost 2 bases and the V segment lost 5 bases, leaving 8 bases of the junction unmatched. CDR1 MNHEY and CDR2 SVGEGT come from the germline V gene. The length of the CDR3 is 15 residues. In this sample, this clonotype turned up many times. The antigen remains unidentified. The sequencing here drew on PBMCs, taken on the day of the first yellow fever vaccination. The V and J genes are TRBV6-2 or TRBV6-3 and TRBJ2-7, with 8 bases fitting TRBD1. This TCR was sampled from a man aged 18 to 35 who received the YFV17D yellow fever vaccine. The CDR3 DNA sequence: TGTGCCAGCAGTAGTCGGGACAGGACCCCCTACGAGCAGTACTTC. Translated: CASSSRDRTPYEQYF.